The 24 T cell receptor beta chains listed next were all sequenced from one sample in a study of blood T cell repertoires in COVID-19. The repertoire was sequenced with immunoSEQ multiplex PCR; TCRdb's copy has only in-frame clones and lacks some. The sample lists 93,000 or so clones; roughly 84% were seen once. The sequenced sample consisted of peripheral blood. The receptors stem from a human donor in a cohort sampled during active COVID-19.

V gene TRBV6-5 combines with J gene TRBJ1-1; D is perhaps TRBD1 (6 bases). With 2 bases removed from V and 6 bases from J, the gap between germline ends came to 13 bases. CDR3 length: 14 amino acids. Looked up from germline, CDR1 is MNHEY and CDR2 is SVGAGI. The DNA of the CDR3 is TGTGCCAGCAGTTACACCAGACAGGTACCTGAAGCTTTCTTT. This translates into CASSYTRQVPEAFF.

CDR3 in DNA: TGTGCCAGCAGCCGGGACAGGGTAATGGCCGGGGAGCTGTTTTTT. Amino acids: CASSRDRVMAGELFF. The chain carries TRBV3-1 (or the pseudogene TRBV3-2) and TRBJ2-2, with 9 positions matching TRBD1. CDR1 and CDR2 (germline): LGHDT, YNNKEL (reference sequence). Trimming cost V 4 bases and J 6 bases; bases outside gene matches: 6. This CDR3 is 15 amino acids long.

The rearrangement joins TRBV2 to TRBJ2-7, with a tentative D call TRBD1 (6 bases). Trimming cost V 8 bases and J 5 bases, with 16 bases left between them. The germline CDR1 and CDR2 sequences are SNHLY and FYNNEI. This CDR3 is built from 13 residues. In DNA, the CDR3 is TGTGCCAGCCTGAGAGGCAGGGGAAACGAGCAGTACTTC. Its translation: CASLRGRGNEQYF.

A few counts support this clone. The gene calls are TRBV2 and TRBJ2-7; the match to TRBD2 covers 9 bases. V was clipped by 5 bases and J by 4 bases; unmatched bases: 12. This CDR3 region has 16 residues. Per germline, CDR1 SNHLY and CDR2 FYNNEI. The CDR3: CASSRWASGALYEQYF. The DNA of the CDR3 is TGTGCCAGCAGTCGGTGGGCTAGCGGGGCCTTATACGAGCAGTACTTC.

The rearrangement links TRBV11-2 to TRBJ1-2; D call uncertain. CDR3 size: 15 residues. V lost 0 bases, J lost 6 bases, and 14 bases lay in between. Per germline, CDR1 SGHAT and CDR2 FQNNGV. The CDR3 DNA follows: TGTGCCAGCAGCTTAGACGTCAGGACTCAGGATGGCTACACCTTC. Translating it yields CASSLDVRTQDGYTF. The whole variable domain, filled in from reference TRBV11-2 and TRBJ1-2, reads EAGVAQSPRYKIIEKRQSVAFWCNPISGHATLYWYQQILGQGPKLLIQFQNNGVVDDSQLPKDRFSAERLKGVDSTLKIQPAKLEDSAVYLCASSLDVRTQDGYTFGSGTRLTVV.

The chain recombines TRBV6-5 with TRBJ2-3, with TRBD2 identical over 14 bases. The CDR3 sequence is 14 residues long. Trimming removed 8 bases from V and 7 bases from J; junction bases left unmatched: 5. Germline CDR1 MNHEY, CDR2 SVGAGI. The CDR3 DNA follows: TGTGCCAGCGACCGGACTAGCGGGGGGAATACGCAGTATTTT. It codes for CASDRTSGGNTQYF.

This chain connects TRBV5-1 to TRBJ2-1; TRBD1 aligns across 10 bases. Germline trimming cut 3 bases from V and 8 bases from J; bases unmatched to any gene: 5. CDR1 and CDR2 (germline): SGHRS, YFSETQ. There are 14 residues in the CDR3. DNA for the CDR3: TGCGCCAGCAGCTGGGGGGACAGGGGCGATGAGCAGTTCTTC. Amino acids: CASSWGDRGDEQFF.

CDR3 nucleotides: TGTGCCAGCAGTTACCTTGGGGGAGGGGGCACAGATACGCAGTATTTT. Amino acid sequence: CASSYLGGGGTDTQYF. This chain links TRBV6-5 with TRBJ2-3, with 7 nucleotides matching TRBD2. The J segment lost 1 base and the V segment lost 2 bases, leaving 6 bases of the junction unmatched. CDR1 and CDR2 from the germline V gene are MNHEY and SVGAGI. The CDR3 has 16 residues.

The rearrangement links TRBV7-2 to TRBJ2-1; 11 nucleotides agree with TRBD2. V shed 5 bases and J 4 bases; nucleotides not matched to a gene: 7. Germline CDR1 SGHTA, CDR2 FQGNSA. CDR3 length: 16 amino acids. CDR3 in amino acids: CASSLSGTSGYNEQFF. As DNA, the CDR3 is TGTGCCAGCAGCCTCTCCGGGACTAGCGGATACAATGAGCAGTTCTTC.

The chain is built from TRBV29-1 and TRBJ1-1; possibly TRBD1 for D (5 bases). Germline lookup yields CDR1 SQVTM and CDR2 ANQGSEA. This CDR3 contains 13 residues. The germline V and J ends were trimmed by 5 bases and 1 base, with 11 bases remaining between them. The CDR3 nucleotides read TGCAGCGTTATCAGGGTCGGGAACACTGAAGCTTTCTTT. Translated: CSVIRVGNTEAFF.

This chain links TRBV5-1 with TRBJ1-2; D ambiguous. Trimming pared 5 bases from V and 7 bases from J, leaving 21 bases between. Germline V gene sequence: CDR1 SGHRS, CDR2 YFSETQ. The CDR3 sequence is 15 residues long. DNA of the CDR3: TGCGCCAGCAGGAGCGGGGAATGGGCCTCGGGTGGCTACACCTTC. This translates into CASRSGEWASGGYTF.

V usage is TRBV7-2 and J usage is TRBJ1-5, with D maybe TRBD1 (5 bases). The V gene's germline CDR1 is SGHTA and CDR2 FQGNSA. V lost 4 bases, J lost 0 bases, and 13 bases lay in between. The CDR3 has 16 residues. In DNA, the CDR3 is TGTGCCAGCAGCTCCTCGGGGGATTATAGCAATCAGCCCCAGCATTTT. As protein: CASSSSGDYSNQPQHF.

V is TRBV4-2 and J is TRBJ2-7; 7 nucleotides align to TRBD2. V gave up 1 base and J gave up 3 bases; unmatched junction bases: 3. The CDR3 has 14 amino acids. Germline lookup yields CDR1 LGHNA and CDR2 YNFKEQ. The CDR3 DNA reads as TGTGCCAGCAGCCAAGCGCCTAGCGGCTACGAGCAGTACTTC. Protein sequence: CASSQAPSGYEQYF.

V and J are TRBV19 and TRBJ2-7, with 12 bases lining up with TRBD1. Germline V lookup: CDR1 LNHDA, CDR2 SQIVND (reference sequence). This CDR3 region has 16 residues. J gave up 4 bases and V 5 bases, and 9 bases lay outside the gene matches. The CDR3 nucleotides are TGTGCCAGTAGTTCCCCGGGACAGGGGGCGGGATACGAGCAGTACTTC. As protein: CASSSPGQGAGYEQYF.

The chain employs TRBV27 and TRBJ1-2, with D unclear. The germline CDR1 and CDR2 sequences are MNHEY and SMNVEV (reference sequence). The CDR3 has 16 amino acids. Trimming pared 3 bases from V and 4 bases from J, leaving 18 bases between. The DNA of the CDR3 is TGTGCCAGCAGTTTTCGCCAGGCAGGCCGCCTCTATGGCTACACCTTC. Translation gives CASSFRQAGRLYGYTF.

The rearrangement links TRBV18 to TRBJ1-1; 7 positions match TRBD1. The V segment lost 5 bases and the J segment 4 bases; nucleotides outside the gene matches: 10. The CDR3 runs to 15 residues. Germline V gene lookup returns CDR1 KGHSH and CDR2 LQKENI. CDR3 amino acids: CASSNRQGPATEAFF. DNA of the CDR3: TGTGCCAGCTCAAACCGACAGGGACCAGCCACTGAAGCTTTCTTT.

The chain carries TRBV9 and TRBJ1-1, with a weak D call TRBD1 (6 bases). Germline assignment: CDR1 SGDLS and CDR2 YYNGEE. V lost 0 bases and J 0 bases, leaving 12 bases between the germline ends. The CDR3 has 16 amino acids. CDR3 amino acids: CASSVASGALNTEAFF. The CDR3 nucleotides are TGTGCCAGCAGCGTAGCCTCAGGGGCCCTGAACACTGAAGCTTTCTTT. Full variable domain (outside the CDR3, taken from reference TRBV9 and TRBJ1-1): DSGVTQTPKHLITATGQRVTLRCSPRSGDLSVYWYQQSLDQGLQFLIQYYNGEERAKGNILERFSAQQFPDLHSELNLSSLELGDSALYFCASSVASGALNTEAFFGQGTRLTVV.

There are a few counts of this clone. The J gene is TRBJ2-7, the V gene TRBV18, with a possible D match to TRBD1 (5 bases). Trimming pared 3 bases from V and 6 bases from J, leaving 18 bases between. This CDR3 contains 15 residues. CDR1 is KGHSH and CDR2 is LQKENI in the germline V gene. CDR3 in DNA: TGTGCCAGCTCACCCGGACACCAGCGCTTAGGCGAGCAGTACTTC. It yields the protein CASSPGHQRLGEQYF.

The rearrangement uses TRBV3-1 (or the pseudogene TRBV3-2) and TRBJ2-1, with 11 bases aligning to TRBD2. From germline, CDR1 is LGHDT and CDR2 YNNKEL (reference sequence). The J segment lost 4 bases and the V segment lost 2 bases, leaving 1 base of the junction unmatched. The CDR3 totals 15 residues. For the CDR3, the DNA is TGTGCCAGCAGCCAAACTAGCGGGGGTTACAATGAGCAGTTCTTC. Protein product: CASSQTSGGYNEQFF.

This clone was detected once. CDR3 protein: CATSDSGAGGYLDEQFF. CDR3 DNA: TGTGCCACCAGTGATTCTGGGGCGGGGGGGTATTTGGATGAGCAGTTCTTC. The rearrangement uses TRBV24-1 and TRBJ2-1, with 9 bases aligning to TRBD2. Germline trimming cut 2 bases from V and 8 bases from J; bases unmatched to any gene: 12. Germline assignment: CDR1 KGHDR and CDR2 SFDVKD. The CDR3 is made up of 17 amino acids.

The rearrangement links TRBV10-3 to TRBJ1-1; TRBD1 matches 8 bases. V was clipped by 1 base and J by 6 bases; unmatched bases: 7. Germline V gene data show CDR1 as ENHRY and CDR2 as SYGVKD. This CDR3 has 15 residues. The CDR3 coding sequence is TGTGCCATCAGTGAGTGGGACAGGTCAACCCCTGAAGCTTTCTTT. Protein: CAISEWDRSTPEAFF.

The V call is TRBV18, the J call TRBJ1-1; TRBD1 matches 8 bases. The V gene end was trimmed by 3 bases and the J gene end by 4 bases; junction bases not matched to a gene: 4. The CDR3 has 14 residues. The germline V gene encodes CDR1 KGHSH and CDR2 LQKENI. This CDR3 is CASSPRTGTTEAFF. As DNA, the CDR3 is TGTGCCAGCTCACCCCGGACAGGGACCACTGAAGCTTTCTTT.

J is TRBJ2-6 and V is TRBV4-3; TRBD2 might be the D (6 bases). V shed 0 bases and J shed 7 bases, with 13 bases lying between them. CDR3 length: 16 residues. Germline V gives CDR1 LGHNA, CDR2 YSLEER. The CDR3 DNA is TGCGCCAGCAGCCAAGACGGACGGGGAGGCGCCAACGTCCTGACTTTC. Its translation is CASSQDGRGGANVLTF.

The V call is TRBV19, the J call TRBJ1-2; 8 bases are a match to TRBD1. The CDR3 runs 17 residues. In germline, CDR1 is LNHDA, CDR2 SQIVND (reference sequence). The ends lost 7 bases at V and 4 bases at J; junction bases unmatched: 17. CDR3 region: CASNLGTGVPMGYGYTF. CDR3 nucleotides: TGTGCCAGTAACCTCGGGACAGGTGTTCCGATGGGCTATGGCTACACCTTC.